This T cell receptor (beta chain) was retrieved from a study of blood T cell repertoires in COVID-19. Across the whole study: The study drew acute and convalescent COVID-19 samples from the United States, Italy and Spain. PBMCs, B-cell-depleted T cells, or T cells provided the cDNA or gDNA that made up the material.

The table came from immunoSEQ multiplex PCR; TCRdb's copy has only in-frame clones and leaves some out. Of about 170,000 clones in the sample, about 82% are singletons; the top ten hold over 7%. Followed over time, Seattle patients had been enrolled while infection was active. Sequenced input: peripheral blood. This clonotype was obtained from a woman at least 80 years old with COVID-19, enrolled during active disease.

The CDR3 reads CASSEAAGNNQPQHF. CDR3 nucleotides: TGTGCCAGCAGTGAAGCGGCAGGGAACAATCAGCCCCAGCATTTT. J is TRBJ1-5 and V is TRBV6-1, with D perhaps matching TRBD1 (5 bases). Trimming took off 0 bases at V and 3 bases at J, with 9 bases between the two ends. The CDR3 totals 15 residues. Germline CDR1 is MNHNS and CDR2 is SASEGT.